This T cell receptor (beta chain) is from a study of T cells in Graves' hyperthyroidism and ophthalmopathy. About the research overall: It was at initial diagnosis, before any treatment, that peripheral blood was collected. Whole-study findings and limits: Among clonotypes expanded in thyroid above 0.001, most were also found in blood.

Amplified TCR beta CDR3 regions came from RNA transcripts. A set of HTBI primers served as the primers for a first-round RT-PCR of the TCR CDR3. TCRdb re-called the multiplex PCR reads with MiXCR, one entry per CDR3 protein. The data show about 840,000 distinct CDR3 sequences, 35% to 40% seen once. Trimming left V 2 bases short and J 5 bases short, with 6 bases between. This CDR3 is 12 amino acids long. CDR1 is SGHTA, CDR2 FQGNSA, per germline. This clonotype was picked up a small number of times. Its antigen is not identified. This likely traces to a read error, being one base from a far larger clone. Because it lacks the conserved phenylalanine or tryptophan at the end, this CDR3 is likely a read error. Each 10 ml fresh peripheral blood draw supplied the PBMCs.

Sequenced input: blood. The chain has TRBV7-2 and TRBJ1-1; D possibly corresponds to TRBD1 (5 bases). This TCR was sampled from a man in his late teens or twenties with Graves' hyperthyroidism. CDR3 DNA: TGTGCCAGCAGCTTAAGGGGTACTGAAGCTTTCCTT. This translates into CASSLRGTEAFL.